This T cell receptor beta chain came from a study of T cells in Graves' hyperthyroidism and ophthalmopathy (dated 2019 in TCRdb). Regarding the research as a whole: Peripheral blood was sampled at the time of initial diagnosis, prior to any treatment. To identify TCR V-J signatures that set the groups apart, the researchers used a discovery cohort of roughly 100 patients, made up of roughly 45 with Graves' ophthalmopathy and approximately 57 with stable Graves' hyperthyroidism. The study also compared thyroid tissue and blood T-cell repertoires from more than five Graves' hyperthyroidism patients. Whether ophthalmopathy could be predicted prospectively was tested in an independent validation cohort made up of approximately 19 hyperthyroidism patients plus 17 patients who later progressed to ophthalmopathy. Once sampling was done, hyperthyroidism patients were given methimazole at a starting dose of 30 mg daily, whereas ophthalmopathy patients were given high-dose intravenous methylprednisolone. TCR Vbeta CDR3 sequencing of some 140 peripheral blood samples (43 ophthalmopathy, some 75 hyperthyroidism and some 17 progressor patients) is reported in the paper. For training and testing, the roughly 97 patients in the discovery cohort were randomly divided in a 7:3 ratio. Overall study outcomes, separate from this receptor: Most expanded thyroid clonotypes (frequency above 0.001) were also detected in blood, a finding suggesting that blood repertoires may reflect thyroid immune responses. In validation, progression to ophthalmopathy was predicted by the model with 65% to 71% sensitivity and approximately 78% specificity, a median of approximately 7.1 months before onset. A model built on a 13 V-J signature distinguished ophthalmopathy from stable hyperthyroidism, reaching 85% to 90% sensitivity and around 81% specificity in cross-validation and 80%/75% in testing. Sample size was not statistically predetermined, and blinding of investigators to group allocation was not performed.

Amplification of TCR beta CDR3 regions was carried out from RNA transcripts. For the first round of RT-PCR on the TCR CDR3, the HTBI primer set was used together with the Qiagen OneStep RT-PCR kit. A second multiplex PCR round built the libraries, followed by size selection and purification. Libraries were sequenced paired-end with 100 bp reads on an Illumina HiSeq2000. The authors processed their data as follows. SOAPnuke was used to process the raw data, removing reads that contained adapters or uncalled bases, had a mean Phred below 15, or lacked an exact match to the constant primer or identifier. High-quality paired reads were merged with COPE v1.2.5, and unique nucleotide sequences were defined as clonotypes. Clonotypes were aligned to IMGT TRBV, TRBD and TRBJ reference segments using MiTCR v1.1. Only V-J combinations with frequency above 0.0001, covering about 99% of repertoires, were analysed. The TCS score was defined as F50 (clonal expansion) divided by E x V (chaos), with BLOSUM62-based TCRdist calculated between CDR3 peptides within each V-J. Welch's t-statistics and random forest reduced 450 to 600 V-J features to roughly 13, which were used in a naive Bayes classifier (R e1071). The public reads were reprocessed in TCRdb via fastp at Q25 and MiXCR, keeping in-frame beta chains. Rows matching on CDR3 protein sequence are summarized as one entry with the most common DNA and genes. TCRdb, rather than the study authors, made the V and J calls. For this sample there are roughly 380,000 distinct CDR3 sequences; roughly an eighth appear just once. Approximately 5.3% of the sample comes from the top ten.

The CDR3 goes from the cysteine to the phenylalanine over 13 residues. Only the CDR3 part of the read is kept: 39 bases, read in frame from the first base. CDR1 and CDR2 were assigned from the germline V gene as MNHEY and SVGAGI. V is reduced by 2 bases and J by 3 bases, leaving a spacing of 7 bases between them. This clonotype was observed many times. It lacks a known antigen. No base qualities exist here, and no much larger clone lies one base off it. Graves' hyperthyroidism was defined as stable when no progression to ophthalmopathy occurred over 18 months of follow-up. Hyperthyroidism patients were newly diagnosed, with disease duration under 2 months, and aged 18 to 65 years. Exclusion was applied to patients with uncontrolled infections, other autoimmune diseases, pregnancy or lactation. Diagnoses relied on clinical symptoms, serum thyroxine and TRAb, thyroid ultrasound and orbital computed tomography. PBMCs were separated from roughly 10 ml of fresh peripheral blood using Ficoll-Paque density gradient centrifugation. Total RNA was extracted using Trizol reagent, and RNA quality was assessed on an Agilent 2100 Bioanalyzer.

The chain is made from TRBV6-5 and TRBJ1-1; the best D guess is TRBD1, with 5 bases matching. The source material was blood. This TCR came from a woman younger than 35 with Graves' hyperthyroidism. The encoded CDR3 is CASSYRGDTEAFF. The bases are TGTGCCAGCAGTTACAGAGGGGACACTGAAGCTTTCTTT.